These T cell receptor beta chains were read from a single sample in a study of T cells in Graves' hyperthyroidism and ophthalmopathy. TCRdb recomputed calls from the multiplex PCR reads with MiXCR, one row per CDR3 protein. Here the sample spans approximately 400,000 distinct CDR3 sequences, about 14% being singletons. Sample: blood. These receptors were obtained from a man in his forties or fifties with Graves' ophthalmopathy. Each CDR3 is given with its conserved first and last residue. Clone size appears in some rows only: once, few, many, or a class for an expanded clone.

len,j_gene,v_gene,abundance,CDR3aa
13,TRBJ2-3,TRBV12-3/TRBV12-4,many,CASSFSREDTQYF
18,TRBJ2-1,TRBV11-2,many,CASSPRPGLAGGTGEQFF
14,TRBJ1-2,TRBV20-1,NA,CSAIRWGVSDGYTF
15,TRBJ2-7,TRBV4-1,NA,CASSNGLAVFYEQYF
12,TRBJ2-1,TRBV4-1,few,CASSPPSTPQFF
15,TRBJ2-2,TRBV5-4,few,CASSPGQSLTGELFF
15,TRBJ1-1,TRBV20-1,NA,CSAREGSGGITEAFF
15,TRBJ2-6,TRBV19,NA,CASSTGGTGANVLTF
15,TRBJ2-4,TRBV11-2,many,CASSLGTGQLHIQYF
15,TRBJ2-2,TRBV19,NA,CASSVRHLNTGELFF
15,TRBJ2-7,TRBV24-1,NA,CATSKTGAGPYEQYF
17,TRBJ2-1,TRBV24-1,NA,CATSDSSQFLNVREQFF
15,TRBJ2-7,TRBV19,NA,CASSLGTSGNYEQYF
14,TRBJ2-4,TRBV4-1,NA,CASSQEMDKNIQYF
14,TRBJ2-7,TRBV5-1,many,CASTRRQGGYEQYF
14,TRBJ1-1,TRBV18,many,CASSGGSRPTEAFF
13,TRBJ1-4,TRBV6-1,few,CASSDEVGRRLFF
13,TRBJ2-5,TRBV25-1,few,CASTGGDQETQYF
15,TRBJ2-2,TRBV2,many,CASRALSGNTGELFF
16,TRBJ2-2,TRBV20-1,NA,CSAADPGGANTGELFF
12,TRBJ2-3,TRBV9,NA,CASRPPIGTQYF
16,TRBJ2-2,TRBV19,few,CASTLGGTLNTGELFF
17,TRBJ2-1,TRBV27,many,CATHGTGVEWWLSEQFF
14,TRBJ2-1,TRBV11-1,many,CASSPIGQYNEQFF
14,TRBJ2-2,TRBV10-1,few,CASSDPLNTGELFF
16,TRBJ2-2,TRBV12-3/TRBV12-4,few,CASSSPGGGVLGELFF
13,TRBJ2-7,TRBV18,many,CASSRRGLEEQYF
14,TRBJ2-6,TRBV20-1,NA,CSASTGSGANVLTF
15,TRBJ1-5,TRBV5-1,many,CASSPYTGGGQPQHF
15,TRBJ2-5,TRBV9,many,CASSTWTSGGETQYF
14,TRBJ1-1,TRBV10-3,many,CAISQTDENTEAFF
15,TRBJ2-5,TRBV19,few,CASSVGLSTQETQYF
14,TRBJ2-4,TRBV10-3,NA,CAISRTVDKNIQYF
15,TRBJ2-5,TRBV7-9,many,CASSWTGPGEETQYF
15,TRBJ2-1,TRBV6-4,NA,CASSDEAGSYNEQFF
11,TRBJ1-1,TRBV3-1,many,CASSRGDEAFF
16,TRBJ2-5,TRBV3-1,many,CASSRVSTGGRETQYF
15,TRBJ1-2,TRBV28,NA,CASSSGEGPLRGYTF
15,TRBJ2-7,TRBV28,many,CASEASAGQGYEQYF
12,TRBJ1-5,TRBV29-1,NA,CSAGAGDQPQHF
12,TRBJ1-3,TRBV7-9,many,CASSPQGNTIYF
13,TRBJ2-2,TRBV25-1,NA,CASSERLNGELFF
17,TRBJ2-2,TRBV20-1,many,CSARDYGGDSYTGELFF
13,TRBJ1-2,TRBV6-1,many,CASSSRDRGGYTF
14,TRBJ1-2,TRBV4-1,many,CASSQVSDSDGYTF
15,TRBJ2-7,TRBV7-9,NA,CASSLGTAGRYEQYF
15,TRBJ2-5,TRBV9,few,CASNIGTGDQETQYF
13,TRBJ2-3,TRBV29-1,many,CSVQQGAGDTQYF
16,TRBJ2-1,TRBV7-6,NA,CASSEGLAGVGNEQFF
16,TRBJ2-5,TRBV30,many,CAWSARLAGGLETQYF
16,TRBJ2-1,TRBV20-1,many,CSARDVVAGLPHEQFF
12,TRBJ1-4,TRBV20-1,many,CSASTGGEKLFF
17,TRBJ2-1,TRBV7-2,few,CASSLYSGRASYNEQFF